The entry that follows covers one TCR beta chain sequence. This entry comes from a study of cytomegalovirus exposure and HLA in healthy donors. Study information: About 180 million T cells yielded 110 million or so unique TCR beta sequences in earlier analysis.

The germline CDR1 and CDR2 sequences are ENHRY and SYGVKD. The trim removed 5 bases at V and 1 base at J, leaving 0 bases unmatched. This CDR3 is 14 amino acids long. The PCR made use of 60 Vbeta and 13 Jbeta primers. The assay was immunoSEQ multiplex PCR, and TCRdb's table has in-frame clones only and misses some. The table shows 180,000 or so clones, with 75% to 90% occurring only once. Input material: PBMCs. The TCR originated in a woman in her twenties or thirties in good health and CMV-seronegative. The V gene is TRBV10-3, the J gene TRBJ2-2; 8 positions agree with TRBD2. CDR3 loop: CAISSGRNTGELFF. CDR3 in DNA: TGTGCCATCAGTAGCGGGAGGAACACCGGGGAGCTGTTTTTT.